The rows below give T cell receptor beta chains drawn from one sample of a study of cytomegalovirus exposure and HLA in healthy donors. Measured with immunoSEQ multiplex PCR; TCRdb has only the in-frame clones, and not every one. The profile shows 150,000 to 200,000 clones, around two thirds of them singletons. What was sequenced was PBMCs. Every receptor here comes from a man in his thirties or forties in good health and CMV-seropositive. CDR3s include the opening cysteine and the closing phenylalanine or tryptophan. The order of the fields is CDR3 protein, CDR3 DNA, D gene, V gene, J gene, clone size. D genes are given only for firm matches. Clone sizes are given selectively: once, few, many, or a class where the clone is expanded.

CATSTRAGGGSSYNEQFF	TGTGCCACCAGCACCCGGGCGGGAGGAGGGAGCTCCTACAATGAGCAGTTCTTC	TRBD2	TRBV15	TRBJ2-1	.
CASSGDRGSYNEQFF	TGCGCCAGCAGTGGAGACAGGGGAAGCTACAATGAGCAGTTCTTC	TRBD1	TRBV10-1	TRBJ2-1	.
CASREAGGSQTQYF	TGTGCCAGCAGAGAAGCGGGAGGGTCACAGACCCAGTACTTC	TRBD2	TRBV2	TRBJ2-5	few
CASSSGETQYF	TGTGCCAGCAGCTCCGGGGAGACCCAGTACTTC	.	TRBV5-6	TRBJ2-5	.
CASSPSGRRGTGELFF	TGTGCCAGCAGTCCCAGCGGGAGGAGGGGCACCGGGGAGCTGTTTTTT	TRBD2	TRBV2	TRBJ2-2	few
CASNRGREQYF	TGTGCCAGCAATCGGGGCCGGGAGCAGTACTTC	.	TRBV28	TRBJ2-5	.
CASNYRGAVTEAFF	TGTGCCAGTAATTACAGGGGGGCGGTAACTGAAGCTTTCTTT	TRBD1	TRBV19	TRBJ1-1	.
CASTVGWGDYGYTF	TGTGCCAGCACTGTGGGCTGGGGGGATTATGGCTACACCTTC	.	TRBV5-5	TRBJ1-2	.
CSSSGTGGGYTF	TGTTCCAGCAGCGGCACAGGGGGAGGCTACACCTTC	TRBD1	TRBV7-9	TRBJ1-2	once
CAISESAGEGMNEQFF	TGTGCCATCAGTGAGTCCGCGGGAGAGGGTATGAATGAGCAGTTCTTC	TRBD2	TRBV10-3	TRBJ2-1	.
CASSLATATPLHF	TGTGCCAGCAGCTTGGCAACCGCTACGCCCCTCCACTTT	.	TRBV5-4	TRBJ1-6	.
CASSDRGTAMNTEAFF	TGTGCCAGCAGTGACCGCGGGACAGCTATGAACACTGAAGCTTTCTTT	TRBD1	TRBV25-1	TRBJ1-1	.
CSVPSGNEQFF	TGCAGTGTACCGTCGGGAAATGAGCAGTTCTTC	.	TRBV20-1	TRBJ2-1	.
CAWTRSTYEQYF	TGTGCCTGGACCCGGTCGACCTACGAGCAGTACTTC	.	TRBV30	TRBJ2-7	.
CAWTQGLGTGELFF	TGTGCCTGGACCCAGGGGTTAGGGACCGGGGAGCTGTTTTTT	.	TRBV30	TRBJ2-2	.
CASSRGRSGGDEQFF	TGTGCCAGCAGCCGTGGACGTTCAGGGGGAGATGAGCAGTTCTTC	TRBD1	TRBV28	TRBJ2-1	.
CASSSDRGHNYGYTF	TGTGCCAGTAGTTCAGACAGGGGGCATAACTATGGCTACACCTTC	TRBD1	TRBV19	TRBJ1-2	.
CASSLRSGVYNEQFF	TGTGCCAGCAGCTTGAGGAGCGGGGTTTACAATGAGCAGTTCTTC	TRBD2	TRBV5-6	TRBJ2-1	.
CASSTYNEQFF	TGTGCCAGCAGCACTTACAATGAGCAGTTCTTC	.	TRBV11-3	TRBJ2-1	.
CASSLFTEGWDNQPQHF	TGTGCCAGCAGTTTATTTACTGAGGGTTGGGACAATCAGCCCCAGCATTTT	.	TRBV28	TRBJ1-5	few
CASSLSRGLEGYTF	TGTGCCAGCAGCTTGTCTAGGGGGCTGGAAGGCTACACCTTC	TRBD1	TRBV5-4	TRBJ1-2	.
CASSVVVSGYNEQFF	TGTGCCAGCAGCGTAGTGGTTAGCGGATACAATGAGCAGTTCTTC	.	TRBV9	TRBJ2-1	.
CASSDGTSGRYEQYF	TGTGCCAGCAGCGACGGGACTAGCGGGAGGTACGAGCAGTACTTC	TRBD2	TRBV9	TRBJ2-7	few
CSARTEGPQHF	TGCAGTGCTAGAACCGAGGGGCCCCAGCATTTT	.	TRBV20-1	TRBJ1-5	.
CASSLVAGGHGYTF	TGTGCCAGCAGCTTAGTCGCAGGGGGACATGGCTACACCTTC	TRBD1	TRBV7-8	TRBJ1-2	few
CASSPIEGDWGELFF	TGTGCCAGCAGCCCAATAGAGGGTGATTGGGGGGAGCTGTTTTTT	.	TRBV7-3	TRBJ2-2	.
CASSYVGLAGSYEQYF	TGTGCCAGCAGTTACGTGGGACTAGCGGGATCCTACGAGCAGTACTTC	TRBD2	TRBV6-5	TRBJ2-7	few
CASRLTSASSYEQYF	TGTGCCAGCAGGCTGACTAGCGCCAGCTCCTACGAGCAGTACTTC	TRBD2	TRBV14	TRBJ2-7	once
CATEGRQGRGWGYGYTF	TGTGCCACCGAGGGAAGACAGGGCCGAGGATGGGGCTATGGCTACACCTTC	TRBD1	TRBV10-3	TRBJ1-2	.
CASSFPDGLYEQYF	TGTGCCAGCAGTTTCCCGGACGGACTCTACGAGCAGTACTTC	.	TRBV28	TRBJ2-7	.
CASSPSRGSPNTGELFF	TGTGCCAGCAGCCCCTCTCGCGGGAGCCCGAACACCGGGGAGCTGTTTTTT	TRBD2	TRBV5-4	TRBJ2-2	few
CSVPAGGSGYTF	TGCAGCGTACCCGCAGGGGGCAGTGGCTACACCTTC	TRBD1	TRBV29-1	TRBJ1-2	.
CASRRQGASEQFF	TGTGCCAGCAGAAGACAGGGGGCCAGTGAGCAGTTCTTC	TRBD1	TRBV2	TRBJ2-1	.
CASSSWTGGYTEAFF	TGTGCCAGCAGCTCCTGGACAGGGGGGTACACTGAAGCTTTCTTT	TRBD1	TRBV5-4	TRBJ1-1	.
CAWSQTGASYEQYF	TGTGCCTGGAGCCAAACAGGGGCCTCCTACGAGCAGTACTTC	TRBD1	TRBV30	TRBJ2-7	few
CASSDGSQPQHF	TGTGCCAGCAGTGATGGGAGTCAGCCCCAGCATTTT	.	TRBV2	TRBJ1-5	few
CASLYEQYF	TGCGCCAGCCTGTACGAGCAGTACTTC	.	TRBV23-1	TRBJ2-7	once
CASSPPANYYGYTF	TGTGCCAGCAGTCCCCCCGCTAATTACTATGGCTACACCTTC	.	TRBV27	TRBJ1-2	.
CAISPGTSGSTDTQYF	TGTGCCATCAGTCCCGGGACTAGCGGGAGCACAGATACGCAGTATTTT	TRBD2	TRBV10-3	TRBJ2-3	once
CASHRDRDTGELFF	TGCGCCAGCCACCGGGACAGGGACACCGGGGAGCTGTTTTTT	TRBD1	TRBV5-1	TRBJ2-2	.
CASRGQSNQPQHF	TGTGCCAGCAGGGGGCAGAGCAATCAGCCCCAGCATTTT	.	TRBV6-1	TRBJ1-5	.
CASSLVGGEENIQYF	TGCGCCAGCAGCTTGGTTGGGGGCGAGGAAAACATTCAGTACTTC	.	TRBV5-1	TRBJ2-4	.
CASMGQGPLKSARLSYEQYF	TGTGCCAGCATGGGACAGGGACCTTTGAAGAGCGCTCGACTCTCCTACGAGCAGTACTTC	TRBD1	TRBV6-4	TRBJ2-7	.
CSSSLGWTGGNTGELFF	TGTTCCAGCAGCTTAGGTTGGACAGGGGGCAACACCGGGGAGCTGTTTTTT	TRBD1	TRBV7-9	TRBJ2-2	.
CASSPSGQETQYF	TGTGCCAGCTCACCATCGGGACAAGAGACCCAGTACTTC	.	TRBV18	TRBJ2-5	.
CASTGHQNTEAFF	TGTGCCAGTACTGGACATCAGAACACTGAAGCTTTCTTT	.	TRBV19	TRBJ1-1	.
CASSHGRGRDDGYTF	TGTGCCAGCAGCCATGGGAGGGGCAGGGACGACGGCTACACCTTC	.	TRBV16	TRBJ1-2	.
CASSFIDSQKLFF	TGTGCCAGCAGTTTTATAGACAGCCAAAAACTGTTTTTT	.	TRBV28	TRBJ1-4	once
CASSATGLMNTEAFF	TGCGCCAGCAGCGCCACAGGACTAATGAACACTGAAGCTTTCTTT	.	TRBV5-1	TRBJ1-1	.
CASSLQATQYF	TGTGCCAGCAGCTTACAAGCGACCCAGTACTTC	.	TRBV7-6	TRBJ2-5	.
CASSGGLYGYTF	TGTGCCAGCTCTGGGGGACTCTATGGCTACACCTTC	.	TRBV28	TRBJ1-2	.
CASSAEGSSGNTIYF	TGTGCCAGCAGCGCGGAGGGGAGTTCTGGAAACACCATATATTTT	.	TRBV9	TRBJ1-3	.
CASSPGLVGEQFF	TGTGCCAGCAGTCCCGGACTAGTGGGTGAGCAGTTCTTC	TRBD2	TRBV27	TRBJ2-1	once
CASSYRDRGDEQFF	TGTGCCAGCAGTTACCGGGACAGGGGTGATGAGCAGTTCTTC	TRBD1	TRBV6-5	TRBJ2-1	.
CASSQDPIGGRASTEQYF	TGCGCCAGCAGCCAAGACCCTATTGGCGGGAGGGCCTCGACCGAGCAGTACTTC	TRBD2	TRBV4-1	TRBJ2-7	few
CASSLGTDGRHSNQPQHF	TGCGCCAGCAGCTTAGGGACAGACGGAAGGCATAGCAATCAGCCCCAGCATTTT	TRBD1	TRBV5-1	TRBJ1-5	.
CASSVGTSGSHEQFF	TGTGCCAGCAGTGTCGGGACTAGCGGGAGCCATGAGCAGTTCTTC	TRBD2	TRBV6-4	TRBJ2-1	few
CASSLRDSRNEKLFF	TGTGCCAGCAGCCTCCGGGACAGCAGGAATGAAAAACTGTTTTTT	TRBD1	TRBV13	TRBJ1-4	.
CASSLASAPYEQYF	TGTGCCAGCAGCCTGGCTAGCGCCCCCTACGAGCAGTACTTC	.	TRBV13	TRBJ2-7	few